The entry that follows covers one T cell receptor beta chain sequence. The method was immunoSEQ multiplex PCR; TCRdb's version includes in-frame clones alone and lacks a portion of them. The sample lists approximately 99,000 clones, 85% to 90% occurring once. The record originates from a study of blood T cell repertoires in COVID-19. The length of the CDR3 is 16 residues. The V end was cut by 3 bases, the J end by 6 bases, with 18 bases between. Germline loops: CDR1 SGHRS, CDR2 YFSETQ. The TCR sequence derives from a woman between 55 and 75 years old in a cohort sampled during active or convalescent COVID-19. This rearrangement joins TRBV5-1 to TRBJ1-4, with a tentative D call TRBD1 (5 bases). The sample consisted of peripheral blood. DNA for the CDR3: TGCGCCAGCAGCTATGGGGCAGCGAGCACTCATGAAAAACTGTTTTTT. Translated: CASSYGAASTHEKLFF.